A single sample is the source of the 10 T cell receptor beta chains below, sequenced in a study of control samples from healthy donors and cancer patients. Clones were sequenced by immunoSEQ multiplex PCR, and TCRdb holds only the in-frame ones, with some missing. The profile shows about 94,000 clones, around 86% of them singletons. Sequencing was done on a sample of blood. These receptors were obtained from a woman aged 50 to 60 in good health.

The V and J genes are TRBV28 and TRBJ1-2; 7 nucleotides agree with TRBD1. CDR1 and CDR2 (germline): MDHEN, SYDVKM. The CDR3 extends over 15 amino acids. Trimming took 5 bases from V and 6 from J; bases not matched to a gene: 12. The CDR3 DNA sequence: TGTGCCAGCAGTCCACAAGACACGGACAGGAATGGCTACACCTTC. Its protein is CASSPQDTDRNGYTF.

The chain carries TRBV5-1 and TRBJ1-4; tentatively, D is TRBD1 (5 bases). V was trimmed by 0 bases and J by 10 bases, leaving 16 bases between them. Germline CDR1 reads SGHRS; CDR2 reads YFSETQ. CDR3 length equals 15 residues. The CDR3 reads CASSLAGRDEGKLFF. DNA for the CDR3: TGCGCCAGCAGCTTGGCGGGCAGGGATGAGGGAAAACTGTTTTTT.

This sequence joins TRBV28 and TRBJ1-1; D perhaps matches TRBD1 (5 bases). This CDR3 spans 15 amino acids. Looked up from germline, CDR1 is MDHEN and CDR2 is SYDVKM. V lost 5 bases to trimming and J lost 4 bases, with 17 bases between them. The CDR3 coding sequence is TGTGCCAGCAGTGGGGCGCGAGCTGGTAGCACTGAAGCTTTCTTT. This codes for CASSGARAGSTEAFF. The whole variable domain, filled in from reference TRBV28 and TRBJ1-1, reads DVKVTQSSRYLVKRTGEKVFLECVQDMDHENMFWYRQDPGLGLRLIYFSYDVKMKEKGDIPEGYSVSREKKERFSLILESASTNQTSMYLCASSGARAGSTEAFFGQGTRLTVV.

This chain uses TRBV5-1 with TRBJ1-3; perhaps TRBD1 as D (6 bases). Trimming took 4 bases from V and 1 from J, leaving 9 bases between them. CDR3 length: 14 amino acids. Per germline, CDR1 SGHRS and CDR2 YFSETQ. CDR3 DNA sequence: TGCGCCAGCAGCACACAGGGATCTGGAAACACCATATATTTT. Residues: CASSTQGSGNTIYF.

The CDR3 is CASSLGVGGEAFF. As DNA, the CDR3 is TGTGCCAGCAGTTTGGGAGTGGGCGGTGAAGCTTTCTTT. The chain joins TRBV7-2 to TRBJ1-1, with unresolved D. The ends were cut back, 6 bases at V and 7 bases at J, with 15 bases in the middle. Germline CDR1 is SGHTA and CDR2 is FQGNSA. The CDR3 spans 13 residues. Based on the CDR3 plus reference TRBV7-2 and TRBJ1-1, the full variable domain is GAGVSQSPSNKVTEKGKDVELRCDPISGHTALYWYRQSLGQGLEFLIYFQGNSAPDKSGLPSDRFSAERTGGSVSTLTIQRTQQEDSAVYLCASSLGVGGEAFFGQGTRLTVV.

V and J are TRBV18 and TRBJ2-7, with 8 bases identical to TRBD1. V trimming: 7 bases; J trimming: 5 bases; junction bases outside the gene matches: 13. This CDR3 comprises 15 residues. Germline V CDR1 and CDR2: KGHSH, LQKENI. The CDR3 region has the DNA TGTGCCAGCTTACCCCCGGGAGACAGGGGCGACGAGCAGTACTTC. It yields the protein CASLPPGDRGDEQYF.

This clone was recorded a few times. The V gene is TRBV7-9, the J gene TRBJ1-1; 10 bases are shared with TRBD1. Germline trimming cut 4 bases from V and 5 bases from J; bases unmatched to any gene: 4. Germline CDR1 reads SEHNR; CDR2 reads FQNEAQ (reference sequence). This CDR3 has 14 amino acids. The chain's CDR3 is CASSYDRGRTEAFF. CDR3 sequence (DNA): TGTGCCAGCAGCTATGACAGGGGGCGAACTGAAGCTTTCTTT.

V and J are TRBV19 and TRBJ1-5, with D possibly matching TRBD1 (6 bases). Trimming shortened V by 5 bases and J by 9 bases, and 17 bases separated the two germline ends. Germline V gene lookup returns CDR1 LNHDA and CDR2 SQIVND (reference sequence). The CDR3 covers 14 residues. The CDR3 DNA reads TGTGCCAGTAGTGCTTCAGGGGCATGGATGCCCCAGCATTTT. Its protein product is CASSASGAWMPQHF.

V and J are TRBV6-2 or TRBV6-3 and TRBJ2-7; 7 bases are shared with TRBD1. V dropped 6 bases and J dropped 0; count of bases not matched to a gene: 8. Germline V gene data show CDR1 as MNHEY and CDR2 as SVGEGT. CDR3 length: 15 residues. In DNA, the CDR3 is TGTGCCAGCAGCACCCCCCAGGGGGACTCCTACGAGCAGTACTTC. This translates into CASSTPQGDSYEQYF.

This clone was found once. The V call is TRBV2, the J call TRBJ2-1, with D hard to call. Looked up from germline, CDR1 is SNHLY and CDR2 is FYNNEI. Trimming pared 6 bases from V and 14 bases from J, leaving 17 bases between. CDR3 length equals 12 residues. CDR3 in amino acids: CASRGPKVGEFF. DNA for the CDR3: TGTGCCAGCAGGGGCCCCAAGGTGGGCGAGTTCTTC.